What follows are 17 T cell receptor beta chains derived from one specimen sequenced in a study of blood T cell repertoires in COVID-19. Profiling relied on immunoSEQ multiplex PCR, and the TCRdb table lists in-frame clones only, not all of them. The sample includes more than 200,000 clones, about 91% seen only once; the top ten take roughly 6.3%. Sequencing was done on a sample of peripheral blood. These receptors originate from a woman in her 30s with COVID-19, enrolled during active disease.

This chain links TRBV11-3 with TRBJ2-3; D is perhaps TRBD2 (5 bases). Trimming pared 2 bases from V and 10 bases from J, leaving 16 bases between. The CDR3 sequence is 14 residues long. Germline CDR1 and CDR2: SGHNT and YENEEA. The CDR3 DNA sequence: TGTGCCAGCAGCTTATATTCGGGATCCGGGGCGCAGTATTTT. Residues: CASSLYSGSGAQYF.

This clone was recorded only once. The chain recombines TRBV19 with TRBJ2-5; a weak D match, TRBD2 (6 bases). The V and J ends lost 5 bases and 10 bases respectively, with 20 bases between them. The CDR3 loop spans 14 amino acids. The V gene's germline CDR1 is LNHDA and CDR2 SQIVND (reference sequence). CDR3 amino acids: CASSASRAYGGQYF. The DNA of the CDR3 is TGTGCCAGTAGTGCCTCTAGGGCCTACGGGGGCCAGTACTTC.

V and J are TRBV5-5 and TRBJ2-7, with D perhaps TRBD1 (6 bases). V gave up 0 bases and J gave up 4 bases, with 17 bases separating them. This CDR3 spans 16 amino acids. The germline CDR1 and CDR2 sequences are SGHKS and YYEKEE (reference sequence). CDR3 bases: TGTGCCAGCAGCTTGGGACAGGCCCCGACCCTATACGAGCAGTACGTC. Translation gives CASSLGQAPTLYEQYV.

The chain combines TRBV20-1 with TRBJ1-6; D ambiguous. Trimming took off 3 bases at V and 14 bases at J, with 26 bases between the two ends. CDR3 size: 16 residues. CDR1 is DFQATT, CDR2 SNEGSKA, per germline (reference sequence). The CDR3 DNA is TGCAGTGCTAGTCCCGGAGGGAATACTCCCCTTGGTGCCCTCCACTTT. Protein sequence: CSASPGGNTPLGALHF.

This clone was detected only once. The V gene is TRBV5-1, the J gene TRBJ1-4, with 10 bases fitting TRBD1. Trimming cost V 0 bases and J 8 bases; bases outside gene matches: 7. This CDR3 spans 16 amino acids. The germline V gene has CDR1 SGHRS and CDR2 YFSETQ. CDR3 coding DNA: TGCGCCAGCAGCTTGGAAGGGACAGGGGACGGCGAAAAACTGTTTTTT. Translation: CASSLEGTGDGEKLFF.

The gene calls are TRBV24-1 and TRBJ1-1; 7 positions agree with TRBD1. The CDR3 has 16 residues. The ends lost 1 base at V and 0 bases at J; junction bases unmatched: 4. The germline CDR1 and CDR2 sequences are KGHDR and SFDVKD. The DNA for the CDR3 is TGTGCCACCAGTGATTTCCGGACAGGATTGAACACTGAAGCTTTCTTT. It codes for CATSDFRTGLNTEAFF.

A note on this clone: In the same sample, other DNA sequences code for this CDR3. CDR3 residues: CASSPTSTDTQYF. For the CDR3, the DNA is TGTGCCAGCAGCCCGACTAGCACAGATACGCAGTATTTT. The chain joins TRBV7-9 to TRBJ2-3; D uncertain. This CDR3 contains 13 residues. V gave up 5 bases and J gave up 0 bases, with 6 bases separating them. Germline V gene sequence: CDR1 SEHNR, CDR2 FQNEAQ (reference sequence).

The chain carries TRBV28 and TRBJ2-2; no reliable D call. CDR1 and CDR2 from the germline V gene are MDHEN and SYDVKM. This CDR3 is 13 amino acids long. Trimming left V 3 bases short and J 5 bases short, with 7 bases between. The CDR3 region is CASSFVTTGELFF. CDR3 coding DNA: TGTGCCAGCAGTTTCGTGACTACCGGGGAGCTGTTTTTT.

V gene TRBV11-2 combines with J gene TRBJ1-3; 9 bases fit TRBD1. V was clipped by 4 bases and J by 2 bases; unmatched bases: 15. The CDR3 totals 19 residues. The germline gives CDR1 SGHAT, CDR2 FQNNGV. CDR3 residues: CASSYRSWAGQGTGNTIYF. CDR3 nucleotides: TGTGCCAGCAGCTACAGGTCCTGGGCGGGACAGGGTACTGGAAACACCATATATTTT.

This chain uses TRBV18 with TRBJ2-7; TRBD2 matches 7 bases. This CDR3 comprises 15 residues. After removal of 3 bases from V and 4 bases from J, the junction contained 9 bases not matched to a gene. Germline V CDR1 and CDR2: KGHSH, LQKENI. Here the CDR3 reads CASSPRGGRGYEQYV. The CDR3, as DNA: TGTGCCAGCTCACCCCGCGGCGGGAGAGGATACGAGCAGTACGTC.

The chain joins TRBV6-4 to TRBJ1-1, with a possible D match to TRBD1 (6 bases). CDR1 MRHNA and CDR2 SNTAGT come from the germline V gene. The CDR3 has 13 amino acids. The V end was cut by 6 bases, the J end by 4 bases, with 12 bases between. In DNA form, the CDR3 reads TGTGCCAGCAGCCTTGACAGGAGCACTGAAGCTTTCTTT. This sequence encodes CASSLDRSTEAFF.

CDR3 DNA: TGTGCCACCAGTGATCTAGTGAATGGCTACACCTTC. Its translation is CATSDLVNGYTF. The chain recombines TRBV24-1 with TRBJ1-2, with D unresolved. V lost 3 bases, J lost 6 bases, and 7 bases lay in between. The germline V gene encodes CDR1 KGHDR and CDR2 SFDVKD. The CDR3 extends over 12 amino acids.

J is TRBJ1-2 and V is TRBV5-6; D is ambiguous. V lost 6 bases and J 4 bases, leaving 19 bases between the germline ends. Germline CDR1 is SGHDT and CDR2 is YYEEEE. The CDR3 loop spans 15 amino acids. The CDR3 here is CASTHTREYVYGYTF. Here the CDR3 DNA reads TGTGCCAGCACCCACACTAGGGAGTACGTCTATGGCTACACCTTC. The full variable domain, in which reference TRBV5-6 and TRBJ1-2 provide the parts outside the CDR3, is DAGVTQSPTHLIKTRGQQVTLRCSPKSGHDTVSWYQQALGQGPQFIFQYYEEEERQRGNFPDRFSGHQFPNYSSELNVNALLLGDSALYLCASTHTREYVYGYTFGSGTRLTVV.

The chain uses TRBV15 and TRBJ2-2; 11 bases align to TRBD1. The CDR3 consists of 16 residues. CDR1 and CDR2 from the germline V gene are LNHNV and YYDKDF (reference sequence). The V segment lost 2 bases and the J segment 7 bases; nucleotides outside the gene matches: 6. This chain's CDR3 is CATSRQGQGVVGELFF. The CDR3 bases are TGTGCCACCAGCAGACAGGGACAGGGGGTCGTCGGGGAGCTGTTTTTT.

The genes are TRBV7-2 and TRBJ1-6, with 9 bases identical to TRBD1. Trimming took 5 bases from V and 9 from J; bases not matched to a gene: 2. Per the germline V gene, CDR1 is SGHTA and CDR2 is FQGNSA. The CDR3 is 13 amino acids. CDR3: CASSPDRGSPLHF. CDR3 nucleotides: TGTGCCAGCAGCCCGGACAGGGGTTCACCCCTCCACTTT.

The V call is TRBV3-1 (or the pseudogene TRBV3-2), the J call TRBJ1-2, with TRBD1 identical over 9 bases. Germline CDR1 and CDR2: LGHDT and YNNKEL (reference sequence). The CDR3 spans 18 residues. V shed 0 bases, J shed 3 bases, and the junction held 11 bases outside the gene matches. The CDR3 region is CASSQDQASQGADYGYTF. The CDR3 nucleotides read TGTGCCAGCAGCCAAGATCAAGCGTCACAGGGGGCGGACTATGGCTACACCTTC.

The chain links TRBV19 to TRBJ1-1; 8 nucleotides agree with TRBD1. The CDR3 length is 18 residues. The V gene's germline CDR1 is LNHDA and CDR2 SQIVND (reference sequence). The V segment lost 4 bases and the J segment 0 bases; nucleotides outside the gene matches: 13. The CDR3 DNA reads TGTGCCAGTAGTAGGAGACAGGGGTTGAGGGGCCTGAACACTGAAGCTTTCTTT. This gives the protein CASSRRQGLRGLNTEAFF. The full variable domain, with the rest looked up from reference TRBV19 and TRBJ1-1, is DGGITQSPKYLFRKEGQNVTLSCEQNLNHDAMYWYRQDPGQGLRLIYYSQIVNDFQKGDIAEGYSVSREKKESFPLTVTSAQKNPTAFYLCASSRRQGLRGLNTEAFFGQGTRLTVV.